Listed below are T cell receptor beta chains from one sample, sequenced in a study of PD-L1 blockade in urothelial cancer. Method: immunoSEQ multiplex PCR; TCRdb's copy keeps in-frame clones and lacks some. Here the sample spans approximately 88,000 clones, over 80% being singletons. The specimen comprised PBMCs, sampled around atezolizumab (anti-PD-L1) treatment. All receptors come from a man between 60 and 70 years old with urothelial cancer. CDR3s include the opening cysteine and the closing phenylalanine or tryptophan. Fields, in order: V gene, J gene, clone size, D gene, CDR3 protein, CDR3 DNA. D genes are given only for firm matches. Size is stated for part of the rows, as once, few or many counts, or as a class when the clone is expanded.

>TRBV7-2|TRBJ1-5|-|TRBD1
CASSTRQGNNQPQHF
TGTGCCAGCAGCACCAGACAGGGCAACAATCAGCCCCAGCATTTT
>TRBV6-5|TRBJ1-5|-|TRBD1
CASSRRDRVRQPQHF
TGTGCCAGCAGTCGCCGGGACAGGGTTCGTCAGCCCCAGCATTTT
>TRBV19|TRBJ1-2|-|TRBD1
CASSIGQARGGYTF
TGTGCCAGTAGTATCGGACAGGCTCGCGGTGGCTACACCTTC
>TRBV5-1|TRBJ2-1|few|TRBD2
CASSLAERGVYNEQFF
TGCGCCAGCAGCTTGGCCGAGCGGGGGGTCTACAATGAGCAGTTCTTC
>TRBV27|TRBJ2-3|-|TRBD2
CASSFRGEPYTDTQYF
TGTGCCAGCAGTTTTCGGGGGGAACCTTACACAGATACGCAGTATTTT
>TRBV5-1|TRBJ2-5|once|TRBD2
CASSLGTSGGPLETQYF
TGCGCCAGCAGCCTAGGGACTAGCGGGGGGCCGTTGGAGACCCAGTACTTC
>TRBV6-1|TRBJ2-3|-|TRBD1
CASSGTKTGGDTQYF
TGTGCCAGCAGTGGGACCAAGACAGGGGGAGATACGCAGTATTTT
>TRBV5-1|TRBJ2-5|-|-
CASERGASYQETQYF
TGCGCCAGCGAACGGGGGGCCTCGTACCAAGAGACCCAGTACTTC
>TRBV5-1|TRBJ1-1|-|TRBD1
CASSSRQGGNTEAFF
TGCGCCAGCAGCTCCCGACAGGGGGGGAACACTGAAGCTTTCTTT
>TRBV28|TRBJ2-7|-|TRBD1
CASSPSDRGRSGEQYF
TGTGCCAGCAGTCCCTCGGACAGGGGAAGATCGGGGGAGCAGTACTTC
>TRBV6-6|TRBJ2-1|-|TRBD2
CASTPAGGSYNEQFF
TGTGCCAGCACTCCGGCGGGAGGATCCTACAATGAGCAGTTCTTC
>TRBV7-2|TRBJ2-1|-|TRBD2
CASSLERETTYNEQFF
TGTGCCAGCAGCCTTGAGCGGGAGACTACATACAATGAGCAGTTCTTC
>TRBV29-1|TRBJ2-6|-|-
CSVGMGGTGANVLTF
TGCAGCGTTGGGATGGGGGGAACGGGGGCCAACGTCCTGACTTTC
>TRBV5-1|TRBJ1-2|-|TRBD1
CASSPEVGQGRGYTF
TGCGCCAGCAGCCCGGAGGTGGGACAGGGAAGAGGCTACACCTTC
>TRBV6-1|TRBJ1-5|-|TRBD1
CASSDRDRGFNQPQHF
TGTGCCAGCAGTGACCGGGACAGGGGTTTCAATCAGCCCCAGCATTTT
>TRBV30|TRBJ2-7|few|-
CAWDRSYEQYF
TGTGCCTGGGACAGGAGCTACGAGCAGTACTTC
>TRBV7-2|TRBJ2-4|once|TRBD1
CASSLLGQGAQNIQYF
TGTGCCAGCAGCTTACTTGGACAGGGGGCCCAAAACATTCAGTACTTC
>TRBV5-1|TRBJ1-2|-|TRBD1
CASSFTPRTGGTGYGYTF
TGCGCCAGCTCCTTCACTCCTCGGACAGGGGGAACTGGATATGGCTACACCTTC
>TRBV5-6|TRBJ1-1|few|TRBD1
CASSLTGGRIAFF
TGTGCCAGCAGCTTAACAGGGGGAAGAATAGCTTTCTTT
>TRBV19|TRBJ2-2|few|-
CASSRGSGELFF
TGTGCCAGTAGTCGGGGGTCCGGGGAGCTGTTTTTT
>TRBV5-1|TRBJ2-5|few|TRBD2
CASSLQASGGLVTQYF
TGCGCCAGCAGCTTACAAGCGAGCGGGGGGTTGGTGACCCAGTACTTC
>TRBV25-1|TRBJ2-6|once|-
CASSESGVHVLTF
TGTGCCAGCAGTGAATCAGGGGTCCACGTCCTGACTTTC
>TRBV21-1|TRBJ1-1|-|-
CASSKRTGGDNTEAFF
TGTGCCAGCAGCAAGAGGACAGGGGGAGACAACACTGAAGCTTTCTTT
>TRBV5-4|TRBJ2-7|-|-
CASKLRGSYEQYF
TGTGCCAGCAAGTTAAGAGGCAGTTACGAGCAGTACTTC
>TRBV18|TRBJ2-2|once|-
CASSPLLDSRNTGELFF
TGTGCCAGCTCACCACTACTGGACAGCAGAAACACCGGGGAGCTGTTTTTT
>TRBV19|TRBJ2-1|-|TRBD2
CASSVAGGGAYNEQFF
TGTGCCAGTAGTGTAGCGGGAGGGGGGGCTTACAATGAGCAGTTCTTC
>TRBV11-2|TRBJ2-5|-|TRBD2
CASSLSGGRGETQYF
TGTGCCAGCAGCTTATCGGGGGGGCGAGGGGAGACCCAGTACTTC
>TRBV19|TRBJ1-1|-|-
CASSISSAGASTEAFF
TGTGCCAGTAGTATCTCGTCGGCAGGGGCCTCCACTGAAGCTTTCTTT
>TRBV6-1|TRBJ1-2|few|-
CASSEVQTAPYTF
TGTGCCAGCAGTGAGGTCCAGACAGCCCCTTACACCTTC
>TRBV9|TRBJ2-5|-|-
CASTIRQAEETQYF
TGTGCCAGCACCATCAGACAGGCCGAAGAGACCCAGTACTTC
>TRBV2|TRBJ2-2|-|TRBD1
CASSVRTGKNTGELFF
TGTGCCAGCAGTGTCAGGACAGGCAAGAACACCGGGGAGCTGTTTTTT
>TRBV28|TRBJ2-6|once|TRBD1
CASSRWGQGTNVLTF
TGTGCCAGCAGTCGATGGGGACAGGGGACCAACGTCCTGACTTTC
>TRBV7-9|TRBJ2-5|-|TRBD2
CASSFGRGETGETQYF
TGTGCCAGCAGCTTTGGTCGGGGGGAAACGGGAGAGACCCAGTACTTC
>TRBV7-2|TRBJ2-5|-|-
CASSQGGTETQYF
TGTGCCAGCAGCCAAGGGGGTACAGAGACCCAGTACTTC
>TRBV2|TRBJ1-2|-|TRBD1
CASSGSTGDPGYTF
TGTGCCAGCAGCGGCTCGACAGGGGATCCTGGCTACACCTTC
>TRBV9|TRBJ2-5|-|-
CASSVGGEETQYF
TGTGCCAGCAGCGTAGGCGGGGAAGAGACCCAGTACTTC
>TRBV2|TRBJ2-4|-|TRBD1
CASLLRRQGENIQYF
TGTGCCAGCCTTTTACGTCGACAGGGGGAAAACATTCAGTACTTC
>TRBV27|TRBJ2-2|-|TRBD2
CASSRTSGGYAGELFF
TGTGCCAGCAGTAGGACTAGCGGGGGGTACGCCGGGGAGCTGTTTTTT
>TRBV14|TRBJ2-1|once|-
CASSQEGAVNNEQFF
TGTGCCAGCAGCCAAGAGGGGGCAGTAAATAATGAGCAGTTCTTC
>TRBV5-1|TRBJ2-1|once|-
CASSLLTEQFF
TGCGCCAGCAGCTTATTGACAGAGCAGTTCTTC
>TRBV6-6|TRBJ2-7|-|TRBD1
CASRIERGLISYEQYF
TGTGCCAGCAGAATTGAAAGGGGGCTTATCTCCTACGAGCAGTACTTC
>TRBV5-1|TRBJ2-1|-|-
CASSSPRTLTLHEQFF
TGCGCCAGCAGCTCCCCCCGGACTCTAACCCTCCATGAGCAGTTCTTC
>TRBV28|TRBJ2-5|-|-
CASRTEETQYF
TGTGCCAGCAGAACTGAAGAGACCCAGTACTTC
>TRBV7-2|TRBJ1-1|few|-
CASSSLGGRTEAFF
TGTGCCAGCAGCTCCCTCGGGGGGAGGACTGAAGCTTTCTTT
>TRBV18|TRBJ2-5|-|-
CASSPTVEYQETQYF
TGTGCCAGCTCACCCACCGTGGAGTACCAAGAGACCCAGTACTTC
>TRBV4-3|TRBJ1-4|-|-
CASSQETQGPASNEKLFF
TGCGCCAGCAGCCAAGAGACGCAGGGGCCTGCTTCGAATGAAAAACTGTTTTTT
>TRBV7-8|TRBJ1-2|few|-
CASSLGAEGTKGYTF
TGTGCCAGCAGCTTAGGAGCGGAGGGCACGAAAGGCTACACCTTC
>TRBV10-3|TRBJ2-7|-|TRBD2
CAIREGLAGPEQYF
TGTGCCATCAGGGAAGGACTAGCGGGACCCGAGCAGTACTTC
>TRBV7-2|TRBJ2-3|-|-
CASSLRSAGKDTQYF
TGTGCCAGCAGCTTAAGGTCGGCGGGTAAAGATACGCAGTATTTT
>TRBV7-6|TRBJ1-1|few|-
CASSLAPRNTEAFF
TGTGCCAGCAGCTTAGCGCCGAGAAACACTGAAGCTTTCTTT
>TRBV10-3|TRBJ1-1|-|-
CAISLSMNTEAFF
TGTGCCATCAGCCTTAGCATGAACACTGAAGCTTTCTTT
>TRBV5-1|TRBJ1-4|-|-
CASSPSTNEKLFF
TGCGCCAGCAGCCCCTCAACTAATGAAAAACTGTTTTTT
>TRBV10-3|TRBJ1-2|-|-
CASAGGGHYGYTF
TGTGCCAGTGCCGGGGGGGGTCACTATGGCTACACCTTC
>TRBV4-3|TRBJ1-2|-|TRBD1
CASSQAGGSYGYTF
TGCGCCAGCAGCCAGGCAGGGGGTAGCTATGGCTACACCTTC
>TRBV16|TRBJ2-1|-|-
CASSQYMGASSYNEQFF
TGTGCCAGCAGCCAATACATGGGCGCGAGCTCCTACAATGAGCAGTTCTTC
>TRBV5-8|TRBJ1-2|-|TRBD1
CASYPHGTGDSYTF
TGTGCCAGCTATCCCCACGGGACAGGGGATAGCTACACCTTC
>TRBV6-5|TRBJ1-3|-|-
CASSYSIYSPGNTIYF
TGTGCCAGCAGTTACTCGATATACTCCCCTGGAAACACCATATATTTT
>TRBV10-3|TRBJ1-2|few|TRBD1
CAITSTGVYGYTF
TGTGCCATCACTTCAACAGGGGTCTATGGCTACACCTTC
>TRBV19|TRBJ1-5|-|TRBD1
CASKIGQANYQPQHF
TGTGCCAGTAAAATTGGACAGGCGAATTATCAGCCCCAGCATTTT
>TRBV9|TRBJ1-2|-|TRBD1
CASSFGTGVDYGYTF
TGTGCCAGCAGCTTCGGGACAGGGGTGGACTATGGCTACACCTTC